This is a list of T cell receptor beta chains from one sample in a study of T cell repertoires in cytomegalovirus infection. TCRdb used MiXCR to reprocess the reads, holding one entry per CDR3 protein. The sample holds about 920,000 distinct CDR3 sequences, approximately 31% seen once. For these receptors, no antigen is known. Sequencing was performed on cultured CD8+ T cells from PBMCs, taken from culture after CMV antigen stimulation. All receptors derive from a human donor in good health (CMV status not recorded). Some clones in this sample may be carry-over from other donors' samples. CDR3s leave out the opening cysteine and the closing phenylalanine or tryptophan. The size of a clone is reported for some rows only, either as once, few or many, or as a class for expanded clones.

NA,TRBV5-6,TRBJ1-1,ASSLPDRGTEAF
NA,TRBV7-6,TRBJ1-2,ASSLGGLDYGYT
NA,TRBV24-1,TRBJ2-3,ATSDRDSYSIDTQY
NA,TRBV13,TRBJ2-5,ASSLGLVSESETQY
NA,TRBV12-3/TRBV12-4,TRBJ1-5,ASSWGPPEGNQPQH
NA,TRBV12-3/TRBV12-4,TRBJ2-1,ASGKRIGASYNEQF
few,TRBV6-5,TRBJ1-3,ASSPGQGTFSGNTIY
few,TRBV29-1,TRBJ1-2,SVEAPDPNYGYT
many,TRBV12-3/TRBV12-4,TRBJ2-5,ASSSSHRNQETQY
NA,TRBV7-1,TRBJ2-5,AAAGPETQY
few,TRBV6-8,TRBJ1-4,ASSYSQATNEKLF
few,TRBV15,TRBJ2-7,AFGQGRSEQY
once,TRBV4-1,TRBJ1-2,ASSQEATGAGRIHPNYGYT
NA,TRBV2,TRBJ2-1,ASSGLAGASRAYNEQF
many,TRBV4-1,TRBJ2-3,ASSQWGQGVITDTQY
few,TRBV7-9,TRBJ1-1,ASSLAHLSTANTEAF
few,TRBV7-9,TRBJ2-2,ASIQGTVNTGELF
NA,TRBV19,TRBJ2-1,ASSIEQGVGSYNEQF
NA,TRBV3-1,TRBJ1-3,ASSPLPGSGNTIY
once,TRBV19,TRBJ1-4,ASRNPQGEKLF
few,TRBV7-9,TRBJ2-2,AIRATGELF
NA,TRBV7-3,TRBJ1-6,ASSEGGKGLWNSPLH
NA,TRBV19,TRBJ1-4,ASSILPGTTTNEKLF
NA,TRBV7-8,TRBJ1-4,ASSPEGQDEKLF
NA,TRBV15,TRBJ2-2,ATNSQRGGLTGELF
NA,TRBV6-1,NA,ASSPQRLGAGYNEQY
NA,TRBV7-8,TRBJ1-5,ASSTGVPVSNQPQH
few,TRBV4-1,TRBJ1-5,ASSPLSGGRQPQH
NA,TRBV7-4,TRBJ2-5,ASSLRTSRETQY
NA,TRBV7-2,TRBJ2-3,ASSLAWRDLSSTDTQY
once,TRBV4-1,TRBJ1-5,ASSQDLGQGRAQH
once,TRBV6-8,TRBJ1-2,ASSPTATNYGYT
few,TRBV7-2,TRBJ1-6,ASSQSKTGYSPLH
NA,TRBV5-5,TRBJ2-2,ASSLRFVRENTGELF
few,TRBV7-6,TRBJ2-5,ASSLSSLWETQY
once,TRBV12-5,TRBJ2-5,ASGHQGPQETQY
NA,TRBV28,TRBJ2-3,ASSPDRRRGTDTQY
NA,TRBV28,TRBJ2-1,ASSLGGPPPHEQF
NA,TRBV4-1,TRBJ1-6,ASSQVIGRALH
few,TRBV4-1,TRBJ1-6,ASSQGETGDFEPLH
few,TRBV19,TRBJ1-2,ASSLPGTIANYGYT
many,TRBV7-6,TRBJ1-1,ASSSPGFAEAF
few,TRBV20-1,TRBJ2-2,SASVTRPPIGTGELF
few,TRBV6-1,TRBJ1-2,ASNHQGAEGYT
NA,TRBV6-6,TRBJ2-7,ASSSPTNPQGDEQY